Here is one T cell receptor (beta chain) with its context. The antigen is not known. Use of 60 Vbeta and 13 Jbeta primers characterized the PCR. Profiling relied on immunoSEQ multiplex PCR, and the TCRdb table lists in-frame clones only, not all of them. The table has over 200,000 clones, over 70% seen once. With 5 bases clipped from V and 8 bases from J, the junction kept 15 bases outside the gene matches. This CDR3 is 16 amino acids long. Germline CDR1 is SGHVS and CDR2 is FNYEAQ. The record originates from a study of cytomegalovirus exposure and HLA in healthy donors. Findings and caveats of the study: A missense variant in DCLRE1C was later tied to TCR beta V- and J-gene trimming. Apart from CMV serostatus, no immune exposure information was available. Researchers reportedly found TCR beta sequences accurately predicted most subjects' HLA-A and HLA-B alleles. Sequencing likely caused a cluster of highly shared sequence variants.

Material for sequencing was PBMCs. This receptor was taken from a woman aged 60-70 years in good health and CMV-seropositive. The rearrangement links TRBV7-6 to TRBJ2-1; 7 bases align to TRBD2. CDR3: CASSPRVPGGGDEQFF. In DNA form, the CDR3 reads TGTGCCAGCAGCCCCCGGGTGCCGGGGGGAGGCGATGAGCAGTTCTTC.